This TCR beta chain was sequenced in a study of shared clonotypes between healthy human individuals. About this clone itself: Its matching antigen is unknown.

The length of the CDR3 is 13 residues. Trimming took off 2 bases at V and 7 bases at J, with 12 bases between the two ends. Germline assignment: CDR1 SGHDT and CDR2 YYEEEE. Replicate PCRs run on sorted subsets employed roughly 180 ng DNA, tens of thousands of T cell genomes. Generated by immunoSEQ multiplex PCR, the TCRdb table keeps only in-frame clones and is missing some. The table shows under 2.5 million clones, with under 95% occurring only once. Study-wide findings and caveats: A small donor pool kept down the genetic and exposure-history diversity that was represented.

The split of CD4+ cells yielded CD45RA+ naive and CD45RA-negative memory subsets. This clonotype was sampled from a young man in good health. Some clones in this sample may be carry-over from other donors' samples. The sequenced material came from naive CD4+ T cells from PBMCs. As for subset: CD45RA+ positively selected. The J gene is TRBJ1-2, the V gene TRBV5-6, with D unresolved. CDR3 loop: CASSFSRVVGYTF. CDR3 coding DNA: TGTGCCAGCAGCTTCTCTAGGGTGGTTGGCTACACCTTC.